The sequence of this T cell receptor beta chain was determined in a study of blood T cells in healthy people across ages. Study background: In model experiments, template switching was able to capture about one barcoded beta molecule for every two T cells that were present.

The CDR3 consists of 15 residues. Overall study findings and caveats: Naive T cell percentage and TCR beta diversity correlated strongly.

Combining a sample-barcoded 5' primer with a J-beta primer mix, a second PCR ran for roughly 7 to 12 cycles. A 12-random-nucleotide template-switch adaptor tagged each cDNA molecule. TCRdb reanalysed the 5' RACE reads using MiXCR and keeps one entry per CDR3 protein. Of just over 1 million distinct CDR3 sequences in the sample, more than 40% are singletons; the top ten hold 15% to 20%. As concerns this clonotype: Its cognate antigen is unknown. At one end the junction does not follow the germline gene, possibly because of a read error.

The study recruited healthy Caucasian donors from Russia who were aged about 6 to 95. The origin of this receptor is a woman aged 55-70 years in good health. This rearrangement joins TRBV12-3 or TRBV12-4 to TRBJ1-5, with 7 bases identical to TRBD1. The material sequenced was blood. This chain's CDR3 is CASSKQGFYNRPQHF. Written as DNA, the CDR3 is TGTGCCAGCAGTAAACAGGGGTTCTACAATCGGCCCCAGCATTTT.